This entry describes one T cell receptor (beta chain). No antigen is known for it. The input lacks base qualities; no much larger clone sits a single base away. The CDR3 contains 15 residues, cysteine and phenylalanine counted. The sequence is cut down to CDR3 DNA, 45 bases in frame from base 1. This entry is derived from a study of technical replicates of blood from a handful of donors (dated by TCRdb to about 2017). Library preparation was by the immunoSEQ multiplex PCR assay. Imported from immuneACCESS, the table was reduced by TCRdb to in-frame sequences with V and J called. These copies leave out some clones; in studies compared against another copy, an unresolved V gene accounts for under half, and the cause of the remainder is not known. In all, the sample holds some 14,000 clones, and about 82% of those were seen once. The top ten clonotypes cover approximately 12% of the sample.

This TCR came from a human donor in good health. Sequencing was carried out using PBMCs. Recombination linked TRBV21-1 to TRBJ2-7; the table assigns TRBD1, which was not confirmed against the DNA. TRBV21-1 is tagged as a pseudogene. The CDR3 amino acid sequence is: CASSNRDRSIYEQYF. The sequence in DNA is TGTGCCAGCAGCAACCGGGACAGAAGTATCTACGAGCAGTACTTC.